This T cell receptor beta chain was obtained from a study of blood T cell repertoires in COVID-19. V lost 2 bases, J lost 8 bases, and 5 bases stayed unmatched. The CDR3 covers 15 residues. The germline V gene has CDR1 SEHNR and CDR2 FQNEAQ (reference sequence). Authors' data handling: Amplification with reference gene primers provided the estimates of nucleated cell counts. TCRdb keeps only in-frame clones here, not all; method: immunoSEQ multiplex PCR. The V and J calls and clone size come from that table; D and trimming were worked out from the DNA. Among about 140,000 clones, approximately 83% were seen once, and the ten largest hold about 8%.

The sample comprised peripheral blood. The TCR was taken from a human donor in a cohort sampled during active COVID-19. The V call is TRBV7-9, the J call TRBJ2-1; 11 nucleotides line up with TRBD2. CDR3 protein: CASSLIAGGLDEQFF. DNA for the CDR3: TGTGCCAGCAGCTTAATAGCGGGGGGGCTGGATGAGCAGTTCTTC.